A selection of T cell receptor beta chains follows, all from one sample in a study of blood T cell repertoires in COVID-19. TCRdb's table, derived via immunoSEQ multiplex PCR, lists solely in-frame clones and lacks some. The sample has some 200,000 clones, 87% seen once. The sample taken for sequencing was peripheral blood. The receptors here all came from a man between 35 and 55 years old with active or convalescent COVID-19. The CDR3 runs from the conserved cysteine through the conserved F or W. A D gene is named only where the DNA matches it firmly. Clone size appears in some rows only: once, few, many, or a class for an expanded clone.

j_call,v_call,clone_size,d_call,cdr3_aa,cdr3_nt
TRBJ1-3,TRBV2,.,.,CASRGLTLDTIYF,TGTGCCAGCAGGGGGCTCACTTTAGACACCATATATTTT
TRBJ1-1,TRBV5-1,.,.,CASSSDTEAFF,TGCGCCAGCAGCTCAGACACTGAAGCTTTCTTT
TRBJ1-4,TRBV3-1/TRBV3-2,.,TRBD1,CASSGQGNEKLFF,TGTGCCAGCAGCGGACAGGGGAATGAAAAACTGTTTTTT
TRBJ2-7,TRBV4-2,.,TRBD2,CASSQGTSGGRSSYEQYF,TGTGCCAGCAGCCAAGGGACTAGCGGGGGGCGGAGCTCCTACGAGCAGTACTTC
TRBJ1-2,TRBV6-2/TRBV6-3,.,.,CASSISRKNYGYTF,TGTGCCAGCAGTATTTCCAGGAAGAACTATGGCTACACCTTC
TRBJ2-1,TRBV15,.,.,CATSRSPGLSVHEQFF,TGTGCCACCAGCAGATCCCCGGGACTCTCGGTCCATGAGCAGTTCTTC
TRBJ1-2,TRBV19,few,TRBD1,CASSKGQINYGYTF,TGTGCCAGTAGTAAGGGACAGATTAACTATGGCTACACCTTC
TRBJ1-5,TRBV6-1,once,TRBD1,CASSEVGQGNQPQHF,TGTGCCAGCAGTGAAGTGGGACAGGGGAATCAGCCCCAGCATTTT
TRBJ2-5,TRBV7-8,.,.,CASSLTRGVETQYF,TGTGCCAGCAGCTTAACCAGGGGGGTGGAGACCCAGTACTTC
TRBJ2-1,TRBV9,.,.,CASSVVKVGGEQFF,TGTGCCAGCAGCGTAGTCAAGGTAGGAGGTGAGCAGTTCTTC
TRBJ2-5,TRBV6-1,.,TRBD1,CASSDPRGLQETQYF,TGTGCCAGCAGTGATCCCAGGGGGCTTCAAGAGACCCAGTACTTC
TRBJ1-3,TRBV30,once,TRBD1,CAWGQGTIYF,TGTGCCTGGGGACAGGGCACCATATATTTT
TRBJ2-2,TRBV5-5,.,TRBD1,CASSLGQVKPSGELFF,TGTGCCAGCAGCCTGGGACAGGTCAAGCCATCCGGGGAGCTGTTTTTT
TRBJ2-1,TRBV11-2,.,.,CASSSGGYNEQFF,TGTGCCAGCAGCTCCGGGGGTTACAATGAGCAGTTCTTC
TRBJ2-1,TRBV20-1,.,.,CSASVTARWEQFF,TGCAGTGCTAGTGTGACAGCACGGTGGGAGCAGTTCTTC
TRBJ1-2,TRBV19,.,.,CASSVTGKAGVYGYTF,TGTGCCAGTAGCGTTACAGGGAAGGCAGGGGTCTATGGCTACACCTTC
TRBJ2-7,TRBV28,.,.,CASTGGFNSYEQYF,TGTGCCAGCACAGGGGGGTTTAACTCCTACGAGCAGTACTTC
TRBJ1-6,TRBV6-6,.,.,CASSYTDSGPLSPLHF,TGTGCCAGCAGTTACACTGACAGCGGGCCGCTTTCACCCCTCCACTTT
TRBJ1-1,TRBV6-5,.,TRBD1,CASPEGTGVTEAFF,TGTGCCAGCCCGGAGGGGACAGGGGTCACTGAAGCTTTCTTT
TRBJ2-7,TRBV30,.,.,CAWGRTPYGYEQYF,TGTGCCTGGGGTCGGACACCCTATGGGTACGAGCAGTACTTC
TRBJ1-5,TRBV30,.,.,CAWSDISGQPQHF,TGTGCCTGGAGTGATATAAGCGGCCAGCCCCAGCATTTT
TRBJ2-3,TRBV7-8,.,.,CASSASPSSTDTQYF,TGTGCCAGCAGCGCGTCCCCTTCTAGCACAGATACGCAGTATTTT
TRBJ1-2,TRBV30,.,.,CAWTRRESGYTF,TGTGCCTGGACTCGGAGGGAATCTGGCTACACCTTC
TRBJ1-4,TRBV5-4,.,.,CASQSTTNEKLFF,TGTGCCAGCCAAAGCACAACTAATGAAAAACTGTTTTTT
TRBJ2-7,TRBV19,.,TRBD1,CASSPRDRSYEQYF,TGTGCCAGTAGCCCACGGGACAGGTCCTACGAGCAGTACTTC
TRBJ2-7,TRBV5-1,.,.,CASSSEPPHEQYF,TGCGCCAGCAGCTCCGAGCCCCCTCACGAGCAGTACTTC
TRBJ1-6,TRBV19,.,.,CASSIQGSSPLHF,TGTGCCAGTAGTATCCAGGGGTCCTCACCCCTCCACTTT
TRBJ2-3,TRBV11-1,.,TRBD2,CASSFKRGYTDTQYF,TGTGCCAGCAGCTTCAAGCGGGGGTACACAGATACGCAGTATTTT
TRBJ2-7,TRBV5-1,.,TRBD1,CASSARDRLYEQYF,TGCGCCAGCAGCGCCCGGGACAGGCTCTACGAGCAGTACTTC
TRBJ2-1,TRBV27,.,TRBD1,CASSLIAKGQGYNEQFF,TGTGCCAGCAGTTTAATTGCCAAGGGACAGGGGTACAATGAGCAGTTCTTC
TRBJ2-7,TRBV18,.,.,CASSPPRGGGSHEQYF,TGTGCCAGCTCACCACCGAGAGGGGGGGGCTCTCACGAGCAGTACTTC
TRBJ1-2,TRBV9,.,.,CASSVGEAGYGYTF,TGTGCCAGCAGCGTAGGTGAGGCCGGCTATGGCTACACCTTC
TRBJ1-1,TRBV5-1,.,.,CASSSASGNQNTEAFF,TGCGCCAGCAGTTCGGCTTCCGGGAACCAGAACACTGAAGCTTTCTTT
TRBJ1-2,TRBV27,once,.,CASSLLAGTGYTF,TGTGCCAGCAGTTTATTGGCAGGGACAGGCTACACCTTC
TRBJ1-2,TRBV3-1/TRBV3-2,.,TRBD1,CASSQNRGQDGYGYTF,TGTGCCAGCAGCCAAAACCGAGGACAGGACGGCTATGGCTACACCTTC
TRBJ1-5,TRBV2,.,TRBD1,CASSGGGALSFAQPQHF,TGTGCCAGCAGTGGAGGGGGCGCCTTGTCTTTCGCTCAGCCCCAGCATTTT
TRBJ2-2,TRBV5-1,once,.,CASSKQGAGGELFF,TGCGCCAGCAGCAAACAGGGCGCGGGCGGGGAGCTGTTTTTT